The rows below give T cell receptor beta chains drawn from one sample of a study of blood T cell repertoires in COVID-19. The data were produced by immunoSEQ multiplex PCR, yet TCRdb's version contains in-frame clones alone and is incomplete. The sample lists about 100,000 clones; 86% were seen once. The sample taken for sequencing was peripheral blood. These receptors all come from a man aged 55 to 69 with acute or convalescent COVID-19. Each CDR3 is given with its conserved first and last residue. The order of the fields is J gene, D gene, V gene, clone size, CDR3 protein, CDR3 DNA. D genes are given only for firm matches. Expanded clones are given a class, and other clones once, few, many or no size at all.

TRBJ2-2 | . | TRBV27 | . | CASSFLTGELFF | TGTGCCAGCAGTTTTTTAACTGGGGAGCTGTTTTTT
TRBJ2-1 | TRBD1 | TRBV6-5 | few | CASSYSTGGVYNEQFF | TGTGCCAGCAGTTACTCAACAGGGGGCGTCTACAATGAGCAGTTCTTC
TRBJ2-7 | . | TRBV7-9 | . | CASSPGGRSEQYF | TGTGCCAGCAGCCCCGGGGGGCGAAGCGAGCAGTACTTC
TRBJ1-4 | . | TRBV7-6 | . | CASSLAGGANEKLFF | TGTGCCAGCAGCTTAGCGGGCGGGGCCAATGAAAAACTGTTTTTT
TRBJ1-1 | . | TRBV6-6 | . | CASSYPGGNTEAFF | TGTGCCAGCAGTTACCCGGGGGGGAACACTGAAGCTTTCTTT
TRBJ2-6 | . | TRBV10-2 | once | CASSETGLGSGANVLTF | TGCGCCAGCAGTGAGACGGGGTTAGGTTCTGGGGCCAACGTCCTGACTTTC
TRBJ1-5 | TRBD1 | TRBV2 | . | CASGDRPGNQPQHF | TGTGCCAGCGGGGACAGGCCGGGCAATCAGCCCCAGCATTTT
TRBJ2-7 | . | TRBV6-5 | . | CASSTVAQSSYEQYF | TGTGCCAGCAGTACCGTAGCGCAGAGCTCCTACGAGCAGTACTTC
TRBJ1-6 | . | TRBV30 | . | CAWSVARGFSSPLHF | TGTGCCTGGAGTGTAGCACGGGGGTTTAGTTCACCCCTCCACTTT
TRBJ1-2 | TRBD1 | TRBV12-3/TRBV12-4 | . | CASSSTGQVGYTF | TGTGCCAGCAGTTCAACAGGACAGGTTGGCTACACCTTC
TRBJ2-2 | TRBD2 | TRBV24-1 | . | CATSDSGTSGNTGELFF | TGTGCCACCAGTGATTCGGGGACTAGCGGGAACACCGGGGAGCTGTTTTTT
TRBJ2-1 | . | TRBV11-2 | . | CASSFSYEQFF | TGTGCCAGCAGCTTCAGTTATGAGCAGTTCTTC
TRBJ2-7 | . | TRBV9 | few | CASSSGATYEQYF | TGTGCCAGCAGTAGCGGAGCAACCTACGAGCAGTACTTC
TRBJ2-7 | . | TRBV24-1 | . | CATSERGGEQYF | TGTGCCACCAGTGAGCGAGGGGGCGAGCAGTACTTC
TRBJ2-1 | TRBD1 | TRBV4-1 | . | CASSPRQGEAEQFF | TGCGCCAGCAGCCCCCGACAGGGGGAGGCTGAGCAGTTCTTC
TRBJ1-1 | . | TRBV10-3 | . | CAISYDRTTNTEAFF | TGTGCCATCAGTTACGACAGGACAACGAACACTGAAGCTTTCTTT